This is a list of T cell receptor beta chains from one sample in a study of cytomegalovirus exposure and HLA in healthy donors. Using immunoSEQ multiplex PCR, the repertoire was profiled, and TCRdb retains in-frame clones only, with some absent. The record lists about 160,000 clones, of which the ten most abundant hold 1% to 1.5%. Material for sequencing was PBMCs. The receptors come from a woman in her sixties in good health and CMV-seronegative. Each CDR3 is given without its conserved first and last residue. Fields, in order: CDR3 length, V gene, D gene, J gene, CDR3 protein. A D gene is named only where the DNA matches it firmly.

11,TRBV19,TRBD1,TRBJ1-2,ASSRDRDYGYT
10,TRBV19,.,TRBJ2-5,ASSNSQETQY
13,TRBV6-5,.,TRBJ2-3,ASSLIGVGTDTQY
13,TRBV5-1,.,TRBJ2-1,ASSLVASEYNEQF
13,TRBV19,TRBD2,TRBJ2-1,ASNSGRGSYNEQF
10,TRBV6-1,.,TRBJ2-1,ASTLSYNEQF
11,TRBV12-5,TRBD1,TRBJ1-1,ASGTGENTEAF
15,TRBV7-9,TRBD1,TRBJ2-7,ASSLGGTGGGWYEQY
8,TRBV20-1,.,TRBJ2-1,SPRANEQF
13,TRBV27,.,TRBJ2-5,ASTTDPQRQETQY
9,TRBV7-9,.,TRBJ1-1,ASSPLEEAF
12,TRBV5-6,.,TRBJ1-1,ASSLFPGATEAF
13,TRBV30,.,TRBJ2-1,AWTTGIEEGNEQF
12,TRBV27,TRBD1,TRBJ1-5,ASSPDRGNQPQH
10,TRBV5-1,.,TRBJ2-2,ASSTFGGELF
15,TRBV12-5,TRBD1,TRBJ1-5,ASGSRKQGNSNQPQH
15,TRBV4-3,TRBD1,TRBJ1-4,ASSQDQGGTGREKLF
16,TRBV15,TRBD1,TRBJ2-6,ATSYDRVGVGGANVLT
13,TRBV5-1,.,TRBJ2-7,ASSLALGRAYEQY
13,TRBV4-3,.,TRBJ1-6,ASSQGTEYNSPLH
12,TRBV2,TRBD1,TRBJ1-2,ASSGTGGIYGYT
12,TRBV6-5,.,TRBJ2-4,ASSRDKAKNIQY
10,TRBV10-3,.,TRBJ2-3,AISGGTDTQY
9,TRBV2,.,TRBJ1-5,ASSLHQPQH
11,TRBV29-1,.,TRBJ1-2,SVEGRSLHGYT
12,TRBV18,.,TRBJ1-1,ASSPRQALAEAF
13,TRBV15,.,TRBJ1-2,ATSRDGARGRGYT
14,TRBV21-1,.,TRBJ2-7,ASSKGGTASTYEQY
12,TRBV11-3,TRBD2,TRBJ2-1,ASSLRLANNEQF
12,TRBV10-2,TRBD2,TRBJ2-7,ASGRRLAGDEQY
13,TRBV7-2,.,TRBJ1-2,ASSLRDRINYGYT
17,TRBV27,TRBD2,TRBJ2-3,ASSFGLAGGLTDTDTQY
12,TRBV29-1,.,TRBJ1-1,SVEDWSRNTEAF
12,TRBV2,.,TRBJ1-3,ASQDRSSGNTIY
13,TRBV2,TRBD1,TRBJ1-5,ASKDRVPFGQPQH
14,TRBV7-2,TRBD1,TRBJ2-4,ASSAGTVSGGNIQY
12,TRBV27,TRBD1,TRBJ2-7,ASGFRGPTAEQY
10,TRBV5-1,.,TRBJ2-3,ASSISTDTQY
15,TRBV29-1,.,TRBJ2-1,SVEGRGGQISYNEQF
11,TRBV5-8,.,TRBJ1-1,ASSFNLNTEAF
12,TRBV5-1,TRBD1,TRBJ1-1,ASSLDPGGMFAF
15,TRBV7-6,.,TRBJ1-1,ASSLDPIVRTNTEAF
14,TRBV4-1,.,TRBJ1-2,ASSQAATPPTYGYT
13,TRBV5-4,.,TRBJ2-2,ASSTLQGPAGELF
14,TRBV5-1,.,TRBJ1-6,ASRPGQNSYNSPLH
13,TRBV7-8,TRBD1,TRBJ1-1,ASSNWDSKNTEAF
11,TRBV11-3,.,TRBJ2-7,ASSPSDSYEQY
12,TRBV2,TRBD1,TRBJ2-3,ASSQGALSDTQY